Below are 4 T cell receptor beta chains sequenced from a single sample in a study of identical twins. MiXCR, run by TCRdb on the 5' RACE reads, gives a single entry per CDR3 protein. The sample includes 1.5 million to 2 million distinct CDR3 sequences, under 35% of them seen just once. The sample consisted of cord blood. Every receptor here comes from a newborn girl in good health.

This clonotype was counted a few times. The V gene is TRBV28, the J gene TRBJ1-2, with D hard to call. V gave up 2 bases and J gave up 0 bases, with 7 bases separating them. CDR3 size: 14 residues. Germline CDR1 and CDR2: MDHEN and SYDVKM. Here the CDR3 DNA reads TGTGCCAGCAGTTTACCTCCACCTAACTATGGCTACACCTTC. Encoded protein: CASSLPPPNYGYTF.

This clonotype was seen repeatedly, ten times or more. V gene TRBV6-6 combines with J gene TRBJ1-2; a possible D gene is TRBD1 (6 bases). The CDR3 extends over 15 amino acids. Trimming shortened V by 5 bases and J by 0 bases, and 13 bases separated the two germline ends. Germline CDR1 reads MNHNY; CDR2 reads SVGAGI (reference sequence). CDR3 sequence (DNA): TGTGCCAGCAGTGAGCCTGGGACATCTAACTATGGCTACACCTTC. Its protein product is CASSEPGTSNYGYTF.

In DNA form, the CDR3 reads TGCAGTGCTAGGGTCCAGGGCCCCACAGATACGCAGTATTTT. Protein product: CSARVQGPTDTQYF. The V call is TRBV20-1, the J call TRBJ2-3; tentatively, D is TRBD1 (5 bases). The CDR3 has 14 amino acids. Trimming removed 3 bases at V and 2 bases at J, with 12 bases between. Germline CDR1 is DFQATT and CDR2 is SNEGSKA (reference sequence).

This chain uses TRBV3-1 with TRBJ1-1; a possible D gene is TRBD1 (6 bases). Per the germline V gene, CDR1 is LGHDT and CDR2 is YNNKEL (reference sequence). Trimming pared 7 bases from V and 6 bases from J, leaving 12 bases between. The CDR3 sequence is 12 residues long. This CDR3 is CASTAGAAEAFF. In nucleotides, the CDR3 is TGTGCCAGCACCGCAGGGGCAGCTGAAGCTTTCTTT.